What follows are 18 T cell receptor beta chains derived from one specimen sequenced in a study of blood T cells in healthy people across ages. Combining a sample-barcoded 5' primer with a J-beta primer mix, a second PCR ran for roughly 7 to 12 cycles. A single record per CDR3 protein comes from TCRdb applying MiXCR to the 5' RACE reads. The table lists around 2 million distinct CDR3 sequences, approximately 40% of them singletons, with about 23% in the top ten. Material for sequencing was blood. These receptors were collected from a human donor in good health.

The chain carries TRBV4-3 and TRBJ2-3; 10 nucleotides align to TRBD2. Germline CDR1 reads LGHNA; CDR2 reads YSLEER. The CDR3 consists of 17 residues. V trimming: 0 bases; J trimming: 5 bases; junction bases outside the gene matches: 8. Written as DNA, the CDR3 is TGCGCCAGCAGCCAAGATGCCAGCGGGGGGGCCGGAGATACGCAGTATTTT. Residues: CASSQDASGGAGDTQYF.

This clonotype showed up just a few times. This sequence joins TRBV7-2 and TRBJ2-7; the D is unclear. CDR3 length: 15 amino acids. Deletions cut 0 bases from V and 2 bases from J, with 11 bases between. Per the germline V gene, CDR1 is SGHTA and CDR2 is FQGNSA. The CDR3 reads CASSLAGLSPYEQYF. CDR3 nucleotide sequence: TGTGCCAGCAGCTTAGCGGGTCTAAGCCCCTACGAGCAGTACTTC.

J is TRBJ2-5 and V is TRBV29-1, with 8 nucleotides matching TRBD1. The DNA end lines up better with TRBJ2-7; the J call may be wrong. The V gene's germline CDR1 is SQVTM and CDR2 ANQGSEA. The CDR3 runs 15 residues. CDR3 loop: CSVEGLGTGIDEQYF. The CDR3 DNA reads as TGCAGCGTTGAAGGATTAGGGACAGGCATCGACGAGCAGTACTTC.

This clonotype was seen only a few times. V and J are TRBV4-1 and TRBJ2-3, with TRBD2 matching over 7 bases. The CDR3 covers 16 residues. Trimming cost V 0 bases and J 3 bases; bases outside gene matches: 6. In germline, CDR1 is MGHRA, CDR2 YSYEKL. The CDR3 loop reads CASSQEERGVTDTQYF. As DNA, the CDR3 is TGCGCCAGCAGCCAAGAGGAACGGGGGGTTACAGATACGCAGTATTTT.

This clonotype was seen more than once but under ten times. The CDR3 reads CASSLDLGRQFF. CDR3 in DNA: TGTGCCAGCAGCTTAGATCTAGGGAGGCAGTTCTTC. The rearrangement links TRBV11-2 to TRBJ2-1; tentative D call: TRBD2 (5 bases). The CDR3 is 12 residues long. The germline V and J ends were trimmed by 0 bases and 12 bases, with 9 bases remaining between them. The germline V gene encodes CDR1 SGHAT and CDR2 FQNNGV.

The V and J genes are TRBV20-1 and TRBJ1-1; D may be TRBD1 (5 bases). This CDR3 contains 13 residues. V was pared by 5 bases and J by 1 base, with 11 bases between. Per the germline V gene, CDR1 is DFQATT and CDR2 is SNEGSKA (reference sequence). The CDR3 is CSARQTPNTEAFF. Here the CDR3 DNA reads TGCAGTGCTCGACAGACGCCGAACACTGAAGCTTTCTTT.

This clonotype turned up a few times. The chain recombines TRBV25-1 with TRBJ1-2; D uncertain. CDR1 MGHDK and CDR2 SYGVNS come from the germline V gene. The CDR3 sequence is 15 residues long. Trimming took off 3 bases at V and 4 bases at J, with 15 bases between the two ends. The CDR3: CASSDSSFLAYGYTF. The CDR3 DNA sequence: TGTGCCAGCAGTGATTCGAGTTTCCTTGCCTATGGCTACACCTTC.

The V gene is TRBV9, the J gene TRBJ2-1, with 7 nucleotides matching TRBD1. This CDR3 spans 14 amino acids. The ends lost 0 bases at V and 9 bases at J; junction bases unmatched: 6. The germline CDR1 and CDR2 sequences are SGDLS and YYNGEE. This CDR3 reads CASSVDTGAIEQFF. The CDR3 DNA reads TGTGCCAGCAGCGTAGATACAGGGGCGATTGAGCAGTTCTTC.

Worth noting for this clonotype: The germline gene is not matched at one end of the junction; a read error may be the cause. The chain combines TRBV9 with TRBJ2-6; 9 bases align to TRBD2. The germline V gene encodes CDR1 SGDLS and CDR2 YYNGEE. The CDR3 runs 18 residues. DNA for the CDR3: TGTGCCAGCAGCGTAGTAACTAGCGGGTACTCTGGGGCCAACGCCCTGACTTTC. It is translated as CASSVVTSGYSGANALTF.

This clonotype was detected many times. The chain is built from TRBV2 and TRBJ2-5; the D is unclear. The CDR3 is 15 amino acids. The V gene lost 1 base and the J gene lost 4 bases, with 13 bases spanning the gap. Germline values: CDR1 SNHLY, CDR2 FYNNEI. The CDR3 sequence: CASSEGPRLGETQYF. The CDR3 nucleotides are TGTGCCAGCAGTGAAGGGCCTCGCCTAGGAGAGACCCAGTACTTC.

This clonotype was observed once. The chain couples TRBV7-2 to TRBJ2-3, with 14 bases aligning to TRBD2. The germline V gene has CDR1 SGHTA and CDR2 FQGNSA. The CDR3 loop spans 19 amino acids. V was clipped by 4 bases and J by 0 bases; unmatched bases: 9. The CDR3, as DNA: TGTGCCAGCAGCTCCAGGACTAGCGGGGGGCTTGGTAGCACAGATACGCAGTATTTT. As protein: CASSSRTSGGLGSTDTQYF.

V is TRBV5-1 and J is TRBJ2-3, with a tentative D call TRBD2 (6 bases). V lost 4 bases and J lost 4, with 13 bases in between. The CDR3 is 14 residues long. The germline V gene encodes CDR1 SGHRS and CDR2 YFSETQ. In DNA, the CDR3 is TGCGCCAGCAGCCCTCTAGCGAACGCAGATACGCAGTATTTT. It yields the protein CASSPLANADTQYF.

The gene calls are TRBV9 and TRBJ2-7, with 8 positions matching TRBD2. The CDR3 extends over 18 amino acids. Germline V gene lookup returns CDR1 SGDLS and CDR2 YYNGEE. Trimming at V came to 0 bases and at J to 3 bases, leaving 14 bases not matched to a gene. The CDR3 is CASSVGGSGALLDYEQYF. CDR3 in DNA: TGTGCCAGCAGCGTAGGCGGTAGCGGGGCCCTGCTAGACTACGAGCAGTACTTC.

This sequence joins TRBV6-2 or TRBV6-3 and TRBJ2-5; D may be TRBD2 (6 bases). Germline CDR1 reads MNHEY; CDR2 reads SVGEGT. The CDR3 covers 14 residues. The V gene lost 8 bases and the J gene lost 3 bases, with 16 bases spanning the gap. Written as DNA, the CDR3 is TGTGCCAGCTCCTCCCGGGACTTCAAAGAGACCCAGTACTTC. It codes for CASSSRDFKETQYF.

V usage is TRBV11-2 and J usage is TRBJ2-1, with D uncertain. Germline values: CDR1 SGHAT, CDR2 FQNNGV. The CDR3 extends over 15 amino acids. V was trimmed by 0 bases and J by 6 bases, leaving 12 bases between them. CDR3 bases: TGTGCCAGCAGCTTAGATCACGGCCTAACCAATGAGCAGTTCTTC. This sequence encodes CASSLDHGLTNEQFF.

This clonotype came up a few times. The CDR3 region is CATSRDLGLQYF. CDR3 bases: TGTGCCACCAGCAGAGACCTTGGACTGCAGTATTTT. This rearrangement joins TRBV15 to TRBJ2-3; the D gene is possibly TRBD2 (5 bases). Germline CDR1 reads LNHNV; CDR2 reads YYDKDF (reference sequence). With 0 bases removed from V and 11 bases from J, the gap between germline ends came to 9 bases. This CDR3 is 12 amino acids long.

This clonotype was picked up a small number of times. At one boundary the junction diverges from the germline segment, which might be a read error. The gene calls are TRBV4-1 and TRBJ1-5, with TRBD1 identical over 7 bases. Germline V CDR1 and CDR2: MGHRA, YSYEKL. This CDR3 region has 16 residues. In nucleotides, the CDR3 is TGCGCCAGCAGCCAAGAGGCGACAGGGAACAATCGGCCCCAGCATTTT. This gives the protein CASSQEATGNNRPQHF.

The chain joins TRBV7-2 to TRBJ2-7, with TRBD2 matching 7 bases. In germline, CDR1 is SGHTA, CDR2 FQGNSA. Trimming cost V 1 base and J 0 bases; bases outside gene matches: 3. CDR3 size: 15 residues. This chain's CDR3 is CASSLERTSSYEQYF. The CDR3 nucleotides read TGTGCCAGCAGCTTAGAAAGGACTAGCTCCTACGAGCAGTACTTC.